A single sample is the source of the 32 T cell receptor beta chains below, sequenced in a study of blood T cell repertoires in COVID-19. Only in-frame clones appear in the TCRdb table, and some are missing; sequencing was by immunoSEQ multiplex PCR. The sample contains about 110,000 clones, about 90% of which appear only once. Input material: peripheral blood. The receptors stem from a human donor in a cohort sampled during active COVID-19.

The chain has TRBV4-3 and TRBJ2-1, with 11 nucleotides matching TRBD2. This CDR3 comprises 19 residues. Trimming removed 3 bases from V and 4 bases from J; junction bases left unmatched: 14. CDR1 LGHNA and CDR2 YSLEER come from the germline V gene. The DNA of the CDR3 is TGCGCCAGCAGCCATGTGTTTTTGGGACTAGCGGACGATTACAATGAGCAGTTCTTC. It is translated as CASSHVFLGLADDYNEQFF.

This clone came up once. This rearrangement joins TRBV7-9 to TRBJ1-4, with 7 bases lining up with TRBD1. CDR3 length equals 14 residues. In germline, CDR1 is SEHNR, CDR2 FQNEAQ (reference sequence). V was pared by 8 bases and J by 6 bases, with 9 bases of the junction left unmatched. In DNA form, the CDR3 reads TGTGCCAGCGCCAGACAGGGTGTGCATGAAAAACTGTTTTTT. This codes for CASARQGVHEKLFF.

This sequence joins TRBV7-9 and TRBJ2-7, with 8 bases lining up with TRBD1. The CDR3 runs 14 residues. The J segment lost 2 bases and the V segment lost 0 bases, leaving 0 bases of the junction unmatched. Germline V gene lookup returns CDR1 SEHNR and CDR2 FQNEAQ (reference sequence). The CDR3 reads CASSLATGAYEQYF. CDR3 coding DNA: TGTGCCAGCAGCTTAGCGACAGGGGCCTACGAGCAGTACTTC.

The chain carries TRBV5-1 and TRBJ2-5; TRBD1 might be the D (6 bases). Trimming left V 2 bases short and J 5 bases short, with 16 bases between. The germline V gene encodes CDR1 SGHRS and CDR2 YFSETQ. The CDR3 runs to 15 residues. CDR3 DNA sequence: TGCGCCAGCAGCTTTGGAACAGGGATCCCGGAGACCCAGTACTTC. It encodes CASSFGTGIPETQYF.

The gene calls are TRBV28 and TRBJ1-1; a weak D match, TRBD1 (5 bases). This CDR3 is 19 amino acids long. V lost 5 bases and J 0 bases, leaving 25 bases between the germline ends. Germline V gives CDR1 MDHEN, CDR2 SYDVKM. This chain's CDR3 is CASSPPQGLTTQMNTEAFF. CDR3 coding DNA: TGTGCCAGCAGTCCCCCCCAGGGCCTCACAACCCAAATGAACACTGAAGCTTTCTTT. The full variable domain, in which reference TRBV28 and TRBJ1-1 provide the parts outside the CDR3, is DVKVTQSSRYLVKRTGEKVFLECVQDMDHENMFWYRQDPGLGLRLIYFSYDVKMKEKGDIPEGYSVSREKKERFSLILESASTNQTSMYLCASSPPQGLTTQMNTEAFFGQGTRLTVV.

This rearrangement joins TRBV11-2 to TRBJ1-2; D might be TRBD1 (5 bases). The CDR3 loop spans 13 amino acids. The germline V gene encodes CDR1 SGHAT and CDR2 FQNNGV. Trimming removed 1 base at V and 3 bases at J, with 6 bases between. The CDR3 reads CASSLAGDYGYTF. CDR3 DNA: TGTGCCAGCAGCTTAGCGGGGGACTATGGCTACACCTTC. Complete variable domain (other parts from reference TRBV11-2 and TRBJ1-2): EAGVAQSPRYKIIEKRQSVAFWCNPISGHATLYWYQQILGQGPKLLIQFQNNGVVDDSQLPKDRFSAERLKGVDSTLKIQPAKLEDSAVYLCASSLAGDYGYTFGSGTRLTVV.

DNA for the CDR3: TGCGCCAGCGCCCAGGGCGGCAGGGTCTACAATGAGCAGTTCTTC. This gives the protein CASAQGGRVYNEQFF. The genes are TRBV5-1 and TRBJ2-1, with D maybe TRBD1 (5 bases). Trimming shortened V by 7 bases and J by 3 bases, and 17 bases separated the two germline ends. This CDR3 spans 15 amino acids. In germline, CDR1 is SGHRS, CDR2 YFSETQ. The complete variable domain, with remaining parts taken from reference TRBV5-1 and TRBJ2-1, reads KAGVTQTPRYLIKTRGQQVTLSCSPISGHRSVSWYQQTPGQGLQFLFEYFSETQRNKGNFPGRFSGRQFSNSRSEMNVSTLELGDSALYLCASAQGGRVYNEQFFGPGTRLTVL.

The chain links TRBV25-1 to TRBJ2-1; tentatively, D is TRBD2 (6 bases). The germline gives CDR1 MGHDK, CDR2 SYGVNS. This CDR3 contains 16 residues. Deletions cut 5 bases from V and 4 bases from J, with 18 bases between. CDR3 DNA sequence: TGTGCCAGCAGTCACCTGGCGGGAAGGTTATACAATGAGCAGTTCTTC. Amino acids: CASSHLAGRLYNEQFF.

V and J are TRBV19 and TRBJ2-7; TRBD1 matches 10 bases. V shed 3 bases and J 2 bases; nucleotides not matched to a gene: 10. The germline V gene has CDR1 LNHDA and CDR2 SQIVND (reference sequence). The CDR3 runs to 17 residues. CDR3 region: CASSIRGGTGDAYEQYF. Here the CDR3 DNA reads TGTGCCAGTAGTATTCGGGGGGGGACAGGGGATGCCTACGAGCAGTACTTC.

The chain carries TRBV7-9 and TRBJ2-1; 13 bases map to TRBD2. This CDR3 contains 15 residues. V lost 5 bases and J lost 9; bases outside the gene matches: 7. Germline V gives CDR1 SEHNR, CDR2 FQNEAQ (reference sequence). The CDR3 sequence: CASSAGTSGMFEQFF. CDR3 in DNA: TGTGCCAGCAGCGCCGGGACTAGCGGGATGTTTGAGCAGTTCTTC.

This clone was recorded once. V and J are TRBV19 and TRBJ2-1; no clear D gene. Between the trimmed V and J ends, which lost 7 bases and 3 bases, there was a span of 13 bases. Germline V gene sequence: CDR1 LNHDA, CDR2 SQIVND (reference sequence). The CDR3 covers 14 residues. The CDR3 region has the DNA TGTGCCAGTACCAGCTCCAACTACTACAATGAGCAGTTCTTC. Its protein product is CASTSSNYYNEQFF. The full variable domain, rest sourced from reference TRBV19 and TRBJ2-1, is DGGITQSPKYLFRKEGQNVTLSCEQNLNHDAMYWYRQDPGQGLRLIYYSQIVNDFQKGDIAEGYSVSREKKESFPLTVTSAQKNPTAFYLCASTSSNYYNEQFFGPGTRLTVL.

In this sample, this clone turned up a few times. The chain combines TRBV4-2 with TRBJ2-1; 10 nucleotides match TRBD2. CDR3 length equals 17 residues. Per germline, CDR1 LGHNA and CDR2 YNFKEQ. Trimming removed 2 bases from V and 3 bases from J; junction bases left unmatched: 7. The CDR3 loop reads CASSQYAGTSDYNEQFF. As DNA, the CDR3 is TGTGCCAGCAGCCAATATGCTGGGACTAGCGACTACAATGAGCAGTTCTTC.

Note on this clone: At one of its ends the junction is not consistent with the germline gene, which may arise from a read error. J is TRBJ2-7 and V is TRBV3-1 (or the pseudogene TRBV3-2); D might be TRBD1 (6 bases). Germline V lookup: CDR1 LGHDT, CDR2 YNNKEL (reference sequence). The CDR3 runs 11 residues. The DNA of the CDR3 is TGTGCCAGCAGCCAGAGGACAGAGCTGCACTTC. Its translation: CASSQRTELHF.

J is TRBJ2-1 and V is TRBV24-1; 10 nucleotides agree with TRBD2. Per the germline V gene, CDR1 is KGHDR and CDR2 is SFDVKD. V was pared by 2 bases and J by 1 base, with 7 bases of the junction left unmatched. The CDR3 totals 18 residues. CDR3 in DNA: TGTGCCACCAGTGATTCGGCCGGACTAGCGGAGTCCTACAATGAGCAGTTCTTC. Its protein is CATSDSAGLAESYNEQFF.

This chain joins TRBV3-1 (or the pseudogene TRBV3-2) and TRBJ1-2; weak D call: TRBD1 (5 bases). The V end was cut by 4 bases, the J end by 4 bases, with 13 bases between. This CDR3 has 14 amino acids. Germline V gene lookup returns CDR1 LGHDT and CDR2 YNNKEL (reference sequence). CDR3 DNA: TGTGCCAGCAGCCCAACAGGAAAAGGCTATGGCTACACCTTC. Translating it yields CASSPTGKGYGYTF.

The chain employs TRBV19 and TRBJ2-5, with TRBD2 identical over 7 bases. J was trimmed by 1 base and V by 0 bases; bases with no gene match: 14. Germline CDR1 is LNHDA and CDR2 is SQIVND (reference sequence). The CDR3 consists of 19 residues. This chain's CDR3 is CASSIEIRPMGGGQETQYF. CDR3 nucleotides: TGTGCCAGTAGTATAGAGATTCGACCCATGGGGGGGGGCCAAGAGACCCAGTACTTC.

About this clone itself: Mismatch with germline at one junction end may stem from a read error. The V call is TRBV7-8, the J call TRBJ1-1, with TRBD1 matching over 8 bases. Germline V gives CDR1 SGHVS, CDR2 FQNEAQ. CDR3 size: 13 residues. The CDR3 spells CASSPVFAGQGGF. DNA of the CDR3: TGTGCCAGCAGCCCGGTATTCGCCGGACAGGGCGGCTTT.

The chain carries TRBV4-2 and TRBJ2-7; 9 nucleotides match TRBD1. V shed 3 bases and J 5 bases; nucleotides not matched to a gene: 8. The CDR3 length is 15 residues. Germline V gives CDR1 LGHNA, CDR2 YNFKEQ. The CDR3 reads CASSQGQGLYHEQYF. For the CDR3, the DNA is TGTGCCAGCAGCCAGGGACAGGGACTATACCACGAGCAGTACTTC.

The V gene is TRBV7-8, the J gene TRBJ2-1, with 7 bases matching TRBD1. The CDR3 consists of 15 residues. V lost 4 bases and J lost 3; bases outside the gene matches: 6. Looked up from germline, CDR1 is SGHVS and CDR2 is FQNEAQ. DNA of the CDR3: TGTGCCAGCAGCTCGCCGGGACAGAGCTACAATGAGCAGTTCTTC. This encodes CASSSPGQSYNEQFF. The full variable domain, with the rest looked up from reference TRBV7-8 and TRBJ2-1, is GAGVSQSPRYKVAKRGQDVALRCDPISGHVSLFWYQQALGQGPEFLTYFQNEAQLDKSGLPSDRFFAERPEGSVSTLKIQRTQQEDSAVYLCASSSPGQSYNEQFFGPGTRLTVL.

V and J are TRBV7-2 and TRBJ2-1; TRBD2 agrees at 15 bases. Germline V gives CDR1 SGHTA, CDR2 FQGNSA. The V gene end was trimmed by 8 bases and the J gene end by 7 bases; junction bases not matched to a gene: 9. This CDR3 is 16 amino acids long. Here the CDR3 DNA reads TGTGCCAGCGCCTGGACTAGCGGGAGGGCCGGTAATGAGCAGTTCTTC. Translated: CASAWTSGRAGNEQFF.

V usage is TRBV9 and J usage is TRBJ2-1, with TRBD2 matching over 13 bases. Per the germline V gene, CDR1 is SGDLS and CDR2 is YYNGEE. The V and J ends lost 5 bases and 10 bases, in that order; junction bases with no gene match: 6. CDR3 size: 14 residues. In nucleotides, the CDR3 is TGTGCCAGCAGTGCGGGACTAGCGGGGATAGAGCAGTTCTTC. Protein: CASSAGLAGIEQFF.

The rearrangement joins TRBV6-5 to TRBJ1-4; TRBD1 might be the D (6 bases). Trimming cost V 2 bases and J 2 bases, with 9 bases left between them. From germline, CDR1 is MNHEY and CDR2 SVGAGI. The CDR3 extends over 15 amino acids. This CDR3 is CASSYPGVTNEKLFF. CDR3 bases: TGTGCCAGCAGTTACCCAGGGGTCACTAATGAAAAACTGTTTTTT.

V and J are TRBV6-5 and TRBJ1-4; D possibly corresponds to TRBD1 (6 bases). Germline V gives CDR1 MNHEY, CDR2 SVGAGI. Trimming shortened V by 5 bases and J by 5 bases, and 12 bases separated the two germline ends. This CDR3 has 14 residues. The CDR3 DNA reads as TGTGCCAGCAGTCCCGGGACACTAAATGAAAAACTGTTTTTT. It specifies CASSPGTLNEKLFF.

The gene calls are TRBV7-3 and TRBJ1-2, with D maybe TRBD1 (5 bases). The germline CDR1 and CDR2 sequences are SGHTA and FQGTGA. V was pared by 3 bases and J by 6 bases, with 14 bases between. The CDR3 extends over 14 amino acids. The CDR3 loop is CASSLGGPKDGYTF. In DNA, the CDR3 is TGTGCCAGCAGCTTGGGGGGACCGAAGGATGGCTACACCTTC.

The chain combines TRBV9 with TRBJ2-2; 10 bases fit TRBD2. The germline CDR1 and CDR2 sequences are SGDLS and YYNGEE. Trimming at V came to 4 bases and at J to 7 bases, leaving 10 bases not matched to a gene. The CDR3 length is 16 residues. The CDR3 DNA reads TGTGCCAGCAGCCCCCTCCTAGCGGGGGAGGGCGGGGAGCTGTTTTTT. Translating it yields CASSPLLAGEGGELFF. Drawing the rest from reference TRBV9 and TRBJ2-2, the complete variable domain is DSGVTQTPKHLITATGQRVTLRCSPRSGDLSVYWYQQSLDQGLQFLIQYYNGEERAKGNILERFSAQQFPDLHSELNLSSLELGDSALYFCASSPLLAGEGGELFFGEGSRLTVL.

This clone ranks as large (0.1 to 1%). The chain carries TRBV11-3 and TRBJ2-3, with D possibly matching TRBD1 (6 bases). Trimming removed 5 bases at V and 0 bases at J, with 12 bases between. Germline loops: CDR1 SGHNT, CDR2 YENEEA. The CDR3 is 15 amino acids. The DNA for the CDR3 is TGTGCCAGCAGCCTGACAGGTCTAAGCACAGATACGCAGTATTTT. Translating it yields CASSLTGLSTDTQYF.

The gene calls are TRBV29-1 and TRBJ2-5; weak D call: TRBD1 (5 bases). The V end was cut by 4 bases, the J end by 5 bases, with 11 bases between. The CDR3 totals 12 residues. In germline, CDR1 is SQVTM, CDR2 ANQGSEA. CDR3 nucleotides: TGCAGCGTTGGCAGGGCTGGGGAGACCCAGTACTTC. This sequence encodes CSVGRAGETQYF.

The J gene is TRBJ1-6, the V gene TRBV27, with D perhaps matching TRBD1 (5 bases). The V gene's germline CDR1 is MNHEY and CDR2 SMNVEV (reference sequence). V was trimmed by 6 bases and J by 4 bases, leaving 19 bases between them. The CDR3 is 17 residues long. DNA of the CDR3: TGTGCCAGCAGATCAATTGGCGACAGTTTTTATAATTCACCCCTCCACTTT. Residues: CASRSIGDSFYNSPLHF.

Points on this clone: Other DNA sequences in this specimen translate into the identical CDR3. The chain employs TRBV19 and TRBJ2-3; 10 bases align to TRBD2. In germline, CDR1 is LNHDA, CDR2 SQIVND (reference sequence). CDR3 size: 15 residues. The V and J ends lost 5 bases and 1 base, in that order; junction bases with no gene match: 3. CDR3 coding DNA: TGTGCCAGTAGTTCTAGCGGGGGTGGCACAGATACGCAGTATTTT. Its protein is CASSSSGGGTDTQYF.

The chain has TRBV7-2 and TRBJ1-5; 7 bases match TRBD1. This CDR3 comprises 11 residues. From germline, CDR1 is SGHTA and CDR2 FQGNSA. V lost 5 bases and J lost 11; bases outside the gene matches: 3. The CDR3 sequence: CASSDRDTQHF. Here the CDR3 DNA reads TGTGCCAGCAGCGACAGGGACACCCAGCATTTT.

The chain combines TRBV6-5 with TRBJ1-6; D call uncertain. CDR3 length: 15 amino acids. Trimming took 6 bases from V and 6 from J, leaving 15 bases between them. The germline V gene encodes CDR1 MNHEY and CDR2 SVGAGI. The CDR3 is CASSSGFSANSPLHF. The CDR3 nucleotides are TGTGCCAGCAGCTCAGGATTTAGCGCTAATTCACCCCTCCACTTT.

The J gene is TRBJ2-7, the V gene TRBV2; 14 positions agree with TRBD2. Germline trimming cut 4 bases from V and 2 bases from J; bases unmatched to any gene: 10. Germline V gene lookup returns CDR1 SNHLY and CDR2 FYNNEI. There are 18 residues in the CDR3. Here the CDR3 DNA reads TGTGCCAGCAGTGGCGGGACTAGCGGGAGCTGGGCCCCCTACGAGCAGTACTTC. Protein product: CASSGGTSGSWAPYEQYF.